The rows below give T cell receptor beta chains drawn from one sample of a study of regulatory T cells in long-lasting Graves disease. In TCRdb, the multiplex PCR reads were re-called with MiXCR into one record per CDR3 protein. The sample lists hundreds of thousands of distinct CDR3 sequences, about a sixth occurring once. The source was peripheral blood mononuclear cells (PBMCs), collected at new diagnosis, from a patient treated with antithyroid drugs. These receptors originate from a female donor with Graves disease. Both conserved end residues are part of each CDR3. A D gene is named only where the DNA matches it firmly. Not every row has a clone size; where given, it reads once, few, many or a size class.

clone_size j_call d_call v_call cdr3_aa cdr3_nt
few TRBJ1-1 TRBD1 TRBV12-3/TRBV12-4 CASSLASGTGVGNTEAFF TGTGCCAGCAGTTTAGCCTCGGGTACAGGGGTGGGGAACACTGAAGCTTTCTTT
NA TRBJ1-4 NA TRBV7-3 CASSLARRSNEKLFF TGTGCCAGCAGTTTAGCGCGGCGTAGTAATGAAAAACTGTTTTTT
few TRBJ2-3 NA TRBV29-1 CSVESAERTDTQYF TGCAGCGTTGAGTCAGCGGAGCGCACAGATACGCAGTATTTT
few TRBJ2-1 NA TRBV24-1 CATPFRRTYNEQFF TGTGCCACCCCATTCAGGAGGACTTACAATGAGCAGTTCTTC
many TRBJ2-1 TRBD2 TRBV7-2 CASSLAGGRAINEQFF TGTGCCAGCAGCTTAGCGGGCGGGAGGGCCATTAATGAGCAGTTCTTC
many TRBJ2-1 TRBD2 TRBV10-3 CATGLAGGPGQFF TGTGCCACCGGACTAGCGGGAGGGCCCGGGCAGTTCTTC
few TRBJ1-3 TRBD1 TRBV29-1 CSALTGVSGNTIYF TGCAGCGCCCTTACAGGGGTCTCTGGAAACACCATATATTTT
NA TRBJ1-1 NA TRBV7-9 CASTGGGGTEAFF TGTGCCAGCACGGGGGGGGGGGGAACTGAAGCTTTCTTT
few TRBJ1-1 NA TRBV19 CASSMGTLNTEAFF TGTGCCAGTAGTATGGGGACGTTGAACACTGAAGCTTTCTTT
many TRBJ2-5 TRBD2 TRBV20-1 CSARIAGGRETQYF TGCAGTGCTAGAATAGCGGGAGGTAGAGAGACCCAGTACTTC
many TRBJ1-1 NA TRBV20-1 CSARDGRGGTEAFF TGCAGTGCTAGAGATGGCAGGGGAGGCACTGAAGCTTTCTTT
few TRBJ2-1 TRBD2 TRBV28 CASSFAGGLSYNEQFF TGTGCCAGCAGTTTCGCGGGAGGTTTGTCCTACAATGAGCAGTTCTTC
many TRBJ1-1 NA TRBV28 CASSLGGLLTLNTEAFF TGTGCCAGCAGTTTAGGGGGGCTTCTTACTCTGAACACTGAAGCTTTCTTT
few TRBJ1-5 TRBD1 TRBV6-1 CASSEPDRVWSAQHF TGTGCCAGCAGTGAGCCGGACAGGGTCTGGTCGGCCCAGCATTTT
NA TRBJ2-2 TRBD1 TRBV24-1 CATSDSGQRITGELFF TGTGCCACCAGTGATTCGGGACAGAGAATCACCGGGGAGCTGTTTTTT
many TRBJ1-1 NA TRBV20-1 CSAREAGGNTEAFF TGCAGTGCTAGAGAGGCCGGGGGGAACACTGAAGCTTTCTTT
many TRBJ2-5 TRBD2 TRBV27 CASSLHSLGGSIQGTQYF TGTGCCAGCAGTCTCCATTCTCTTGGCGGGAGTATTCAGGGGACCCAGTACTTC
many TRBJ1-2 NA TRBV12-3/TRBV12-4 CASSPSRRRIDGYTF TGTGCCAGCAGTCCTTCTCGAAGGCGTATAGATGGCTACACCTTC
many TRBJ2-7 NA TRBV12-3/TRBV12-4 CASSADYEQYF TGTGCCAGCAGCGCAGACTACGAGCAGTACTTC